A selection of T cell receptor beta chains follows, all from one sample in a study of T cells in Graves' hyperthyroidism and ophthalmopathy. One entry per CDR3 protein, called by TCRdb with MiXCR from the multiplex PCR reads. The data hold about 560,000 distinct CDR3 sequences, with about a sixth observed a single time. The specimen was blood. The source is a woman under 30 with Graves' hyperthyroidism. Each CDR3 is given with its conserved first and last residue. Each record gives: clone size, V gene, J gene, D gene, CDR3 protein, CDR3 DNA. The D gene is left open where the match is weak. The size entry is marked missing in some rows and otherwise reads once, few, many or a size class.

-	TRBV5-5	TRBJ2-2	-	CASSFVQGNTGELFF	TGTGCCAGCAGCTTCGTACAGGGTAACACCGGGGAGCTGTTTTTT
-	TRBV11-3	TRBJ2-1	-	CASSLYRLKSEQFF	TGTGCCAGCAGTCTTTACCGACTGAAGAGTGAGCAGTTCTTC
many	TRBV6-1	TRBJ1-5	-	CASSYPGDSNQPQHF	TGTGCCAGCAGTTATCCTGGGGATAGCAATCAGCCCCAGCATTTT
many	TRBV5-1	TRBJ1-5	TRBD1	CASSRDRGKGQPQHF	TGCGCCAGCAGCAGGGACAGGGGAAAGGGCCAGCCCCAGCATTTT
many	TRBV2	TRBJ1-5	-	CASSVGGQPQHF	TGTGCCAGCAGTGTGGGTGGACAGCCCCAGCATTTT
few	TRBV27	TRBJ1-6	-	CASSLGWRRDNSPLHF	TGTGCCAGCAGTTTAGGGTGGCGGCGGGATAATTCACCCCTCCACTTT
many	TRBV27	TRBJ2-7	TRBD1	CASSYRTGPYEQYF	TGTGCCAGCAGCTACCGGACAGGTCCTTACGAGCAGTACTTC
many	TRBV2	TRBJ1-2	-	CASSVGDLRSYTF	TGTGCCAGCAGTGTCGGGGACCTCAGGAGCTACACCTTC
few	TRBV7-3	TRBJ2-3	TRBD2	CASSSLAGGPLSTQYF	TGTGCCAGCAGCTCCCTAGCGGGGGGGCCTCTCAGTACGCAGTATTTT
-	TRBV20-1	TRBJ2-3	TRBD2	CSASKASGGFDTDTQYF	TGCAGTGCTAGTAAAGCTAGCGGGGGCTTCGACACAGATACGCAGTATTTT